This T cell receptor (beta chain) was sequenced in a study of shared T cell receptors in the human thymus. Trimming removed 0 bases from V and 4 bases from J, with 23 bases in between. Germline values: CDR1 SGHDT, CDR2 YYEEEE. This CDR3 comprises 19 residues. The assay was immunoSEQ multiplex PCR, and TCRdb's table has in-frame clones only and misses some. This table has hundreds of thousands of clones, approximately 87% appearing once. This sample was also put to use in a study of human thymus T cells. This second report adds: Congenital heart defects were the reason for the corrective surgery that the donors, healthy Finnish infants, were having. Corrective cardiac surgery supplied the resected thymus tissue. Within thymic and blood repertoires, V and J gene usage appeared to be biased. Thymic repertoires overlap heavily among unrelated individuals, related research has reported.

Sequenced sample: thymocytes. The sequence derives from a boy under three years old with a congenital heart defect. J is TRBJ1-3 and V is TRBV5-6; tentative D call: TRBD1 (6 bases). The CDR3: CASSLGTGPARARGNTIYF. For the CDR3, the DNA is TGTGCCAGCAGCTTGGGTACAGGGCCAGCCAGAGCGCGGGGAAACACCATATATTTT.